The clone carrying this T cell receptor (beta chain) was observed a handful of times. Its target is unknown. With 5 bases clipped from V and 5 bases from J, the junction kept 11 bases outside the gene matches. This CDR3 is 15 amino acids long. CDR1 and CDR2 (germline): SGHKS, YYEKEE (reference sequence). Template switching introduced a universal primer site, and the cDNA bore unique molecular identifiers. MiXCR, run by TCRdb on the 5' RACE reads, gives a single entry per CDR3 protein. Among 600,000 to 700,000 distinct CDR3 sequences listed, 21% were seen once. The data belong to a study of identical twins. Study-wide results and caveats: Its conclusions, products of cross-sectional statistical analysis, did not come from following the same donors.

The sample was also reused in another study, on T cells expressing NK-cell markers. As reported in that work: Source material for TCR beta repertoires consisted of sorted CD3+CD56+NKG2C+, CD3+CD56+NKG2C- and CD3+CD56-NKG2C+ T cells.

Input material: PBMCs. This rearrangement joins TRBV5-5 to TRBJ2-3, with TRBD1 identical over 7 bases. The sequence was obtained from a woman in her late teens or twenties in good health. CDR3 sequence reads: CASSRGGGLGDTQYF. In nucleotides, the CDR3 is TGTGCCAGCAGTCGAGGGGGCGGGTTAGGAGATACGCAGTATTTT.